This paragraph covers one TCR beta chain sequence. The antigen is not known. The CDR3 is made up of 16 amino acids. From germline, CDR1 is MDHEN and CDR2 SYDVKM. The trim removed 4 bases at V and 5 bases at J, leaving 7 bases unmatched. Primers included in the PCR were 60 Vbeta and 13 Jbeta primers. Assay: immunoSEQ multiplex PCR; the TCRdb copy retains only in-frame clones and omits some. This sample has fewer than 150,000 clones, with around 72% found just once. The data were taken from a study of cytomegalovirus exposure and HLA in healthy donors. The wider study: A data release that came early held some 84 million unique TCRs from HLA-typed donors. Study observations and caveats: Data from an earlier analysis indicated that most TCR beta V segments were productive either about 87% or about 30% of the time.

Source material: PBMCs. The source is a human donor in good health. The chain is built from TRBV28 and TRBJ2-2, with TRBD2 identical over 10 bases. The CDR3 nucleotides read TGTGCCAGCAGTTCCTGGGAGCGGGAGGGTACCGGGGAGCTGTTTTTT. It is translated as CASSSWEREGTGELFF.